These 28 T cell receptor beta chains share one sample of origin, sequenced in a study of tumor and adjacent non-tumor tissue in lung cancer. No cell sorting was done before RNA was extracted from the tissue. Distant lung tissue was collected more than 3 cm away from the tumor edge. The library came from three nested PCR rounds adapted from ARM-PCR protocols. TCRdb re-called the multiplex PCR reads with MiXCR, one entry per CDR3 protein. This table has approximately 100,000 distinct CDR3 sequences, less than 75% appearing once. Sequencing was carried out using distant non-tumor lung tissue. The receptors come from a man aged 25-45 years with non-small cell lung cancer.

CDR3 bases: TGTGCCAGGAGACTCGCTCATGAGCAGTTCTTC. This sequence encodes CARRLAHEQFF. The chain carries TRBV11-1 and TRBJ2-1, with D unresolved. Germline-derived CDR1 and CDR2 are SGHAT and FQDESV (reference sequence). Deletions cut 9 bases from V and 8 bases from J, with 11 bases between. This CDR3 comprises 11 residues.

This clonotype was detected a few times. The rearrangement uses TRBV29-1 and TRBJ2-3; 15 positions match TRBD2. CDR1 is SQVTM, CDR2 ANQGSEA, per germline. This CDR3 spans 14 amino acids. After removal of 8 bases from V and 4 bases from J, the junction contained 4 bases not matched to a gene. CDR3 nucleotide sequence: TGCAGCTCAGGGACTAGCGGGAGGCCAGATACGCAGTATTTT. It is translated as CSSGTSGRPDTQYF.

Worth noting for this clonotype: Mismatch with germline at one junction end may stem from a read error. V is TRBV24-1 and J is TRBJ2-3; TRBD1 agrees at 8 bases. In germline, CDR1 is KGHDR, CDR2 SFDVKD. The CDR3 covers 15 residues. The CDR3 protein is CATSFPGGSTETQYF. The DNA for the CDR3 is TGTGCCACCAGCTTCCCAGGGGGCTCCACAGAAACGCAGTATTTT.

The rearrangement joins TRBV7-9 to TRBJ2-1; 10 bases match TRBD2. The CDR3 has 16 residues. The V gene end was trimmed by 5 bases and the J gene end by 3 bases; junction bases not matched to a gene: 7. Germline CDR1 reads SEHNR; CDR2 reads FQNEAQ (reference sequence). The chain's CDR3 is CASSPASGGVYNEQFF. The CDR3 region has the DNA TGTGCCAGCAGCCCAGCGAGCGGGGGGGTCTACAATGAGCAGTTCTTC.

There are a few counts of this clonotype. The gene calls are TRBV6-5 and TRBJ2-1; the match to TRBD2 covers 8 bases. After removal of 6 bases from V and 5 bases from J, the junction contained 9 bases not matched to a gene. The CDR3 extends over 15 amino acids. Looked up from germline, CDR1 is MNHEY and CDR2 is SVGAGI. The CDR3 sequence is CASRLTSETNNEQFF. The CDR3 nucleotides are TGTGCCAGCAGGTTGACTAGCGAGACAAACAATGAGCAGTTCTTC.

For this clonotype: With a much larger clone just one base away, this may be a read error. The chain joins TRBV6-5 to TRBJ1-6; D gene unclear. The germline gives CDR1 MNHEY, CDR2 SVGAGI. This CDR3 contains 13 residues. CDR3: CGSSSYSESPLHF. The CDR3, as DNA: TGTGGCAGCAGTTCTTACAGTGAATCACCCCTCCACTTT.

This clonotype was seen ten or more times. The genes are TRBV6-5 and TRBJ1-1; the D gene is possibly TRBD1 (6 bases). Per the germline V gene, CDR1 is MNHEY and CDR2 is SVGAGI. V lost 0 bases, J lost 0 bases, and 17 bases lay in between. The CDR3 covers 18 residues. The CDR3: CASSYSLQGTYMNTEAFF. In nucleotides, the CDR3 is TGTGCCAGCAGTTACTCCCTACAGGGTACCTACATGAACACTGAAGCTTTCTTT.

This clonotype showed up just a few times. In DNA, the CDR3 is TGCAGTGTTAGCGGTCAGGGCGTTGAAGCTTTCTTT. This gives the protein CSVSGQGVEAFF. V gene TRBV20-1 combines with J gene TRBJ1-1; maybe TRBD1 (5 bases). V lost 7 bases, J lost 7 bases, and 16 bases lay in between. This CDR3 is 12 amino acids long. From germline, CDR1 is DFQATT and CDR2 SNEGSKA (reference sequence).

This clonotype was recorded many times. CDR3 residues: CASSLDYSSTDTQYF. Written as DNA, the CDR3 is TGCGCCAGCAGCTTGGATTACTCTAGCACAGATACGCAGTATTTT. The J gene is TRBJ2-3, the V gene TRBV5-1; D call uncertain. The germline CDR1 and CDR2 sequences are SGHRS and YFSETQ. V was trimmed by 0 bases and J by 0 bases, leaving 8 bases between them. This CDR3 contains 15 residues.

CDR3 in amino acids: CASSQVGEGKLFF. The CDR3 bases are TGTGCCAGCAGCCAAGTCGGGGAAGGGAAACTGTTTTTT. V is TRBV4-2 and J is TRBJ1-4; D is uncertain. The CDR3 runs to 13 residues. Per the germline V gene, CDR1 is LGHNA and CDR2 is YNFKEQ. Between the trimmed V and J ends, which lost 1 base and 11 bases, there was a span of 11 bases.

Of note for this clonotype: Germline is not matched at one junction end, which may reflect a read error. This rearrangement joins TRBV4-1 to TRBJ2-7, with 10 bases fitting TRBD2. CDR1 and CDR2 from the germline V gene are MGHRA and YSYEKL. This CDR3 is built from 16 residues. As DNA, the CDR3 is TGCGCCAACAGCCAAGATGAAGCGGGGGGGACATACGAGCAGTACTTC. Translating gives CANSQDEAGGTYEQYF.

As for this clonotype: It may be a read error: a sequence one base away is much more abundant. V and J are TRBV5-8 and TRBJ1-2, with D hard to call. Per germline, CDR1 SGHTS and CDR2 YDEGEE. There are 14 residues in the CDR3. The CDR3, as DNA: TGTGCCAGCAGCTTGGTCGTCGCTAACTATGACTACACCTTC. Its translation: CASSLVVANYDYTF.

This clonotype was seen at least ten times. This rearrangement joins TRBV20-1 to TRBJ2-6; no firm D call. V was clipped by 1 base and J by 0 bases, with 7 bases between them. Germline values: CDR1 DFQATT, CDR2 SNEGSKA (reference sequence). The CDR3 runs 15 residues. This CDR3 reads CSARGQNSGANVLTF. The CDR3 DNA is TGCAGTGCTAGAGGCCAGAACTCTGGGGCCAACGTCCTGACTTTC.

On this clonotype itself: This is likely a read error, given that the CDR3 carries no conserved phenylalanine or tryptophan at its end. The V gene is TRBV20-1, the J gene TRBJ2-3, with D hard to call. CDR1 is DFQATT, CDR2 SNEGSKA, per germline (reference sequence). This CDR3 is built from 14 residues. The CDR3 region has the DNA TGCAGTGGTAGAGATTGGGCGGTTCAAGATACGCAGTATTCT. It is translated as CSGRDWAVQDTQYS.

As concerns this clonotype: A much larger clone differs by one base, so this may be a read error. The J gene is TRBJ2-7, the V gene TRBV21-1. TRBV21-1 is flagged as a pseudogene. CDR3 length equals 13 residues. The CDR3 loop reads CVSGYLSSYEQYF. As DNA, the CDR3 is TGTGTCAGCGGGTACCTGAGCTCCTACGAGCAGTACTTC.

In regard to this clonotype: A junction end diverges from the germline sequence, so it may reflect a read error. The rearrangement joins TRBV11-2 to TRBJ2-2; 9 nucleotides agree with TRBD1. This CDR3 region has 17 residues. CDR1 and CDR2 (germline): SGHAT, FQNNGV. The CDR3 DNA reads TGTGCCGACAGCTTAGACAACAGGGGGCTTAACACTGGGGAGCTGTTTTTT. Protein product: CADSLDNRGLNTGELFF.

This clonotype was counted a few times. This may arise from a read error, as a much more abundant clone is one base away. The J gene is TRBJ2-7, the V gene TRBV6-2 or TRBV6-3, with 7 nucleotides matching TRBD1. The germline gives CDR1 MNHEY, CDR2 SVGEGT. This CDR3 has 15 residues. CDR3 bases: TGTGCCGGCAGTACCCTCGAGGGGGCGAGCTACGAGCAGTACTTC. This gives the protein CAGSTLEGASYEQYF.

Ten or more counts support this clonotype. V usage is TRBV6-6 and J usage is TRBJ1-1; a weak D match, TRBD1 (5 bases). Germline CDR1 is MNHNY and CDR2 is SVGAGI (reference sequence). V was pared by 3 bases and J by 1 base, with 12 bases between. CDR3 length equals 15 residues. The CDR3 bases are TGTGCCAGCAGTTATGGCGGGGCGGGGAACACTGAAGCTTTCTTT. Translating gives CASSYGGAGNTEAFF.

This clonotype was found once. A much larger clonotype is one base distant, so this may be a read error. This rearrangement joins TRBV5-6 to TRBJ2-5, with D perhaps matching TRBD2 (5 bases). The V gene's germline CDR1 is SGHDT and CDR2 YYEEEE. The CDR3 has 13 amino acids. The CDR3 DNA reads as TGTGACAGCAGTCAGGACTGGCAAGAGACCCAGTACTTC. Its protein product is CDSSQDWQETQYF. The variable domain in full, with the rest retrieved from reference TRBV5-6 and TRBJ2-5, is DAGVTQSPTHLIKTRGQQVTLRCSPKSGHDTVSWYQQALGQGPQFIFQYYEEEERQRGNFPDRFSGHQFPNYSSELNVNALLLGDSALYLCDSSQDWQETQYFGPGTRLLVL.

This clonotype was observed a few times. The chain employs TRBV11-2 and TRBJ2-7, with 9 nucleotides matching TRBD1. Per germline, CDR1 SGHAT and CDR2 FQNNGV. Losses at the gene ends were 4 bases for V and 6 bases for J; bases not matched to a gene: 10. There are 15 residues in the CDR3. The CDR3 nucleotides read TGTGCCAGCAGCTCCCCCGCGGGACAGGGCCTCGAGCAGTACTTC. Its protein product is CASSSPAGQGLEQYF.

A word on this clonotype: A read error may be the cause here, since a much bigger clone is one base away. CDR3 sequence (DNA): TGCGCCAGCAGCGCAAACGGGGCGCTCTCTGGAATCACCATATATTTT. Its protein is CASSANGALSGITIYF. V is TRBV5-1 and J is TRBJ1-3; D perhaps matches TRBD1 (5 bases). From germline, CDR1 is SGHRS and CDR2 YFSETQ. The CDR3 sequence is 16 residues long.

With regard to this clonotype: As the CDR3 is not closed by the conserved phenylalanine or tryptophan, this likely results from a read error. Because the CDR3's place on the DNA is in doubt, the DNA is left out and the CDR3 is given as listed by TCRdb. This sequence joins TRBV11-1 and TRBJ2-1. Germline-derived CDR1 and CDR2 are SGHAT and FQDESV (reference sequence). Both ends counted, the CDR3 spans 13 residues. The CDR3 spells CVSSFSSSVEQFL.

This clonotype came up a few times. The CDR3 sequence is CASSPQTGNYEQYF. As DNA, the CDR3 is TGTGCCAGCAGCCCCCAGACAGGGAACTACGAGCAGTACTTC. The chain has TRBV7-2 and TRBJ2-7, with 7 nucleotides matching TRBD1. Germline-derived CDR1 and CDR2 are SGHTA and FQGNSA. The V gene end was trimmed by 5 bases and the J gene end by 3 bases; junction bases not matched to a gene: 7. This CDR3 is 14 amino acids long. Combining the CDR3 with reference TRBV7-2 and TRBJ2-7 gives the whole variable domain GAGVSQSPSNKVTEKGKDVELRCDPISGHTALYWYRQSLGQGLEFLIYFQGNSAPDKSGLPSDRFSAERTGGSVSTLTIQRTQQEDSAVYLCASSPQTGNYEQYFGPGTRLTVT.

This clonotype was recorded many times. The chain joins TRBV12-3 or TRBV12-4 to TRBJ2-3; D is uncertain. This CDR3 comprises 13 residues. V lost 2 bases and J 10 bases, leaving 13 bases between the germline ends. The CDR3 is CASSLLRAEAQYF. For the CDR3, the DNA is TGTGCCAGCAGTTTATTAAGGGCCGAGGCGCAGTATTTT.

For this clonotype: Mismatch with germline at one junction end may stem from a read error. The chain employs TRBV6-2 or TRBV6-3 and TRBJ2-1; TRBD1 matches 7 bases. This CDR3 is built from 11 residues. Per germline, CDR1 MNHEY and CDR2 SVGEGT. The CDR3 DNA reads TGTGCCAGCAGACAGGGGAGCGAGCCGTTCTTC. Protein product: CASRQGSEPFF.

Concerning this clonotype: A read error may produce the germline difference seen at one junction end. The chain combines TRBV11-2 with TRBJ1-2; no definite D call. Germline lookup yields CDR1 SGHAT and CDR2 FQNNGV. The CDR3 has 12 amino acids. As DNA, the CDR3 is TGCGCCTGCAGCTTAAGTGACTATGGCTACACCTTC. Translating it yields CACSLSDYGYTF.

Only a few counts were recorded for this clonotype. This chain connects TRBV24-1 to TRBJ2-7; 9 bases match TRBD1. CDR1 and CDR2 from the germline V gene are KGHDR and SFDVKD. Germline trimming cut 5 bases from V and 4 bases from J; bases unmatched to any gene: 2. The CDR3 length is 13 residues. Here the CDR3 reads CATSAGTGYEQYF. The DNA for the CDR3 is TGTGCCACCAGTGCCGGGACAGGGTACGAGCAGTACTTC.

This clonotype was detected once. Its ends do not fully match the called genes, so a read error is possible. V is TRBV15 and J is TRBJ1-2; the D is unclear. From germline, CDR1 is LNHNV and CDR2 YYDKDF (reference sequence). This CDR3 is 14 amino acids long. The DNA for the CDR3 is TGTGTCACCAGCCCTCATGGGAGTAACTATGGCTACACCTTC. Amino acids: CVTSPHGSNYGYTF.